This T cell receptor (beta chain) was found in a study of CD8+CD57+ T cells in acquired aplastic anemia. Study summary: Mean DNA quantity obtained from sorted CD4+ and CD8+ cells was about 3 ug.

Study-level findings and limits: Shared by patients and controls, almost 30 CD8+ CDR3s were abundant in patients.

Patients picked for sequencing had shown CD8+CD57+ cell expansion detected by flow cytometry. The cohort consisted entirely of patients having severe acquired aplastic anemia. Receipt of therapy had not occurred in any patient by the time of blood sampling. Genomic DNA constituted the template upon which TCR beta VDJ and CDR3 profiling was performed. From the reads, TCRdb called clonotypes with MiXCR, one entry per CDR3 protein. Of about 160,000 distinct CDR3 sequences listed, about two thirds are singletons. Trimming shortened V by 4 bases and J by 3 bases, and 12 bases separated the two germline ends. CDR1 LNHDA and CDR2 SQIVND come from the germline V gene (reference sequence). CDR3 length equals 15 residues. This clonotype was observed once. Its antigen is currently unknown.

V and J are TRBV19 and TRBJ1-4; D remains unclear. This TCR was recovered from a human donor with aplastic anemia. Material: sorted CD4+, CD8+, or CD8+CD57+ T cells (not recorded which) from PBMCs. The CDR3 bases are TGTGCCAGTAGTACGTACACTACCGCTAATGAAAAACTGTTTTTT. Its protein is CASSTYTTANEKLFF.